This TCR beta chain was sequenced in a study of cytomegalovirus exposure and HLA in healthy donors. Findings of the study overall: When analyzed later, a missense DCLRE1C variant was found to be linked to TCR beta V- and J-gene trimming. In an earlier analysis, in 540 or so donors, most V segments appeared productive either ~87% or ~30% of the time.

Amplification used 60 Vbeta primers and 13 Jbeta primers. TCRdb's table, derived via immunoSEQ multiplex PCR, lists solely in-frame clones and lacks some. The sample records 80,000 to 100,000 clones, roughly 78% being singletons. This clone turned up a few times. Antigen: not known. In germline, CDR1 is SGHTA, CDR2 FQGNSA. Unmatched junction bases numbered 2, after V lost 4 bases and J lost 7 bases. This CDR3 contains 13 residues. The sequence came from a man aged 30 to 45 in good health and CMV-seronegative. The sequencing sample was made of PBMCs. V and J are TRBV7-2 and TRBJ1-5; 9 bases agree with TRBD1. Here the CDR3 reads CASSWDRDQPQHF. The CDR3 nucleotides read TGTGCCAGCAGCTGGGACAGGGACCAGCCCCAGCATTTT.